This T cell receptor (beta chain) emerged from a study of blood T cells in healthy people across ages. A second PCR of 7 to 11 cycles used a sample-barcoded 5' primer and a J-beta primer mix. TCRdb redid the calling of the 5' RACE reads with MiXCR, one entry per CDR3 protein. The sample includes about 800,000 distinct CDR3 sequences, 20% to 25% seen only once; the top ten take roughly 3.5%. This clonotype was observed a few times. The CDR3 runs to 13 residues. With 5 bases removed from V and 11 bases from J, the gap between germline ends came to 16 bases. These data were likewise used in another study, on T cells of mothers and their children. As that report states: Each mother gave over 9.5 million TCR beta CDR3 reads; each child, around 2.8 million.

The sample comprised blood. The chain carries TRBV12-3 or TRBV12-4 and TRBJ1-5, with a tentative D call TRBD1 (5 bases). The TCR sequence derives from a boy between 5 and 17 years old in good health. For the CDR3, the DNA is TGTGCCAGCAGTAAGACAGTCGCGGGGGCCCAGCATTTT. It specifies CASSKTVAGAQHF.